The rows below give T cell receptor beta chains drawn from one sample of a study of blood T cell repertoires in COVID-19. Some clones are missing from TCRdb's copy, which holds only in-frame ones; the method was immunoSEQ multiplex PCR. In the table there are some 180,000 clones, over 80% of which are singletons. The specimen was peripheral blood. Every receptor here comes from a woman aged 40 to 49 with COVID-19, enrolled during active disease. Each CDR3 is given with its conserved first and last residue. Each record gives: D gene, J gene, V gene, clone size, CDR3 protein, CDR3 DNA. D genes are given only for firm matches. The size field is filled for only some rows; it gives once, few, many or a size class.

d_call: -
j_call: TRBJ2-2
v_call: TRBV11-2
clone_size: -
cdr3_aa: CASKWSGELFF
cdr3_nt: TGTGCCAGTAAATGGAGCGGGGAGCTGTTTTTT

d_call: -
j_call: TRBJ2-7
v_call: TRBV27
clone_size: -
cdr3_aa: CASIQGYEQYF
cdr3_nt: TGTGCCAGCATCCAGGGTTACGAGCAGTACTTC

d_call: -
j_call: TRBJ2-4
v_call: TRBV28
clone_size: -
cdr3_aa: CASMGGAAKNIQYF
cdr3_nt: TGTGCCAGCATGGGGGGAGCGGCCAAAAACATTCAGTACTTC

d_call: -
j_call: TRBJ2-7
v_call: TRBV2
clone_size: -
cdr3_aa: CASSDTYEQYF
cdr3_nt: TGTGCCAGCAGTGACACCTACGAGCAGTACTTC

d_call: TRBD1
j_call: TRBJ1-2
v_call: TRBV6-6
clone_size: few
cdr3_aa: CASSTGARGLLGYTF
cdr3_nt: TGTGCCAGCAGTACGGGGGCCAGGGGGCTTTTAGGCTACACCTTC

d_call: TRBD1
j_call: TRBJ2-7
v_call: TRBV28
clone_size: -
cdr3_aa: CASSPGTGPYEQYF
cdr3_nt: TGTGCCAGCAGTCCCGGGACAGGACCCTACGAGCAGTACTTC

d_call: -
j_call: TRBJ2-2
v_call: TRBV28
clone_size: -
cdr3_aa: CASSFGGPNTGELFF
cdr3_nt: TGTGCCAGCAGTTTTGGGGGCCCGAACACCGGGGAGCTGTTTTTT

d_call: TRBD2
j_call: TRBJ2-3
v_call: TRBV2
clone_size: -
cdr3_aa: CASRAGSTDTQYF
cdr3_nt: TGTGCCAGCAGAGCGGGGAGCACAGATACGCAGTATTTT

d_call: -
j_call: TRBJ2-1
v_call: TRBV7-6
clone_size: -
cdr3_aa: CASSLQRGNEQFF
cdr3_nt: TGTGCCAGCAGCCTCCAGCGCGGCAATGAGCAGTTCTTC

d_call: TRBD1
j_call: TRBJ2-2
v_call: TRBV5-4
clone_size: -
cdr3_aa: CASSRTGVNTGELFF
cdr3_nt: TGTGCCAGCAGCCGGACAGGGGTGAACACCGGGGAGCTGTTTTTT

d_call: -
j_call: TRBJ1-2
v_call: TRBV27
clone_size: -
cdr3_aa: CASSLDRRGYTF
cdr3_nt: TGTGCCAGCAGTTTAGACAGACGTGGCTACACCTTC

d_call: -
j_call: TRBJ1-3
v_call: TRBV18
clone_size: -
cdr3_aa: CASSPTDSISGNTIYF
cdr3_nt: TGTGCCAGCTCACCAACCGACAGCATCTCTGGAAACACCATATATTTT

d_call: TRBD2
j_call: TRBJ2-1
v_call: TRBV6-5
clone_size: -
cdr3_aa: CASSYGAGGTDEQFF
cdr3_nt: TGTGCCAGCAGTTACGGAGCGGGAGGAACGGATGAGCAGTTCTTC

d_call: TRBD1
j_call: TRBJ1-4
v_call: TRBV19
clone_size: -
cdr3_aa: CASSIGLGTGGEKLFF
cdr3_nt: TGTGCCAGTAGTATTGGGCTCGGGACAGGGGGTGAAAAACTGTTTTTT

d_call: -
j_call: TRBJ2-1
v_call: TRBV2
clone_size: -
cdr3_aa: CASNGGWYNEQFF
cdr3_nt: TGTGCCAGCAATGGAGGGTGGTACAATGAGCAGTTCTTC

d_call: TRBD1
j_call: TRBJ1-2
v_call: TRBV7-9
clone_size: once
cdr3_aa: CASSEAPDRVPERAGYTF
cdr3_nt: TGTGCCAGCAGTGAGGCACCGGACAGGGTCCCCGAAAGAGCTGGCTACACCTTC

d_call: -
j_call: TRBJ1-5
v_call: TRBV6-6
clone_size: -
cdr3_aa: CASSYEQGSNQPQHF
cdr3_nt: TGTGCCAGCAGTTACGAACAGGGAAGCAATCAGCCCCAGCATTTT

d_call: -
j_call: TRBJ2-7
v_call: TRBV29-1
clone_size: -
cdr3_aa: CSAREGAAEQYF
cdr3_nt: TGCAGCGCCCGGGAGGGGGCAGCCGAGCAGTACTTC

d_call: -
j_call: TRBJ1-4
v_call: TRBV11-2
clone_size: -
cdr3_aa: CASSLRTHLATNEKLFF
cdr3_nt: TGTGCCAGCAGCTTAAGGACACACCTTGCAACTAATGAAAAACTGTTTTTT

d_call: -
j_call: TRBJ2-7
v_call: TRBV19
clone_size: -
cdr3_aa: CASSDRSFYEQYF
cdr3_nt: TGTGCCAGTAGTGACAGGTCCTTCTACGAGCAGTACTTC

d_call: -
j_call: TRBJ2-6
v_call: TRBV7-2
clone_size: -
cdr3_aa: CASRPNSSGANVLTF
cdr3_nt: TGTGCCAGCAGACCAAATAGCTCTGGGGCCAACGTCCTGACTTTC

d_call: TRBD1
j_call: TRBJ1-6
v_call: TRBV3-1/TRBV3-2
clone_size: few
cdr3_aa: CASSRDREVYANNSPLHF
cdr3_nt: TGTGCCAGCAGCCGGGACAGGGAAGTATACGCCAATAATTCACCCCTCCACTTT

d_call: -
j_call: TRBJ1-6
v_call: TRBV19
clone_size: -
cdr3_aa: CASREGPGVDSPLHF
cdr3_nt: TGTGCCAGTAGGGAAGGACCGGGAGTGGACTCACCCCTCCACTTT

d_call: TRBD1
j_call: TRBJ1-5
v_call: TRBV6-5
clone_size: -
cdr3_aa: CASSYEGARNQPQHF
cdr3_nt: TGTGCCAGCAGTTACGAGGGGGCCCGTAATCAGCCCCAGCATTTT

d_call: TRBD1
j_call: TRBJ1-2
v_call: TRBV6-6
clone_size: -
cdr3_aa: CASSPAQGRRIGYGYTF
cdr3_nt: TGTGCCAGCAGTCCAGCACAGGGGAGGAGGATTGGATATGGCTACACCTTC

d_call: TRBD2
j_call: TRBJ2-6
v_call: TRBV3-1/TRBV3-2
clone_size: once
cdr3_aa: CASSQRGSGANVLTF
cdr3_nt: TGTGCCAGCAGTCAGCGGGGGTCTGGGGCCAACGTCCTGACTTTC

d_call: -
j_call: TRBJ2-1
v_call: TRBV4-2
clone_size: once
cdr3_aa: CASSQGGYYNEQFF
cdr3_nt: TGTGCCAGCAGCCAAGGCGGCTACTACAATGAGCAGTTCTTC

d_call: -
j_call: TRBJ1-2
v_call: TRBV5-5
clone_size: -
cdr3_aa: CASSPYPDGYTF
cdr3_nt: TGTGCCAGCAGCCCGTACCCGGATGGCTACACCTTC

d_call: -
j_call: TRBJ1-6
v_call: TRBV19
clone_size: -
cdr3_aa: CASNSGVNSPLHF
cdr3_nt: TGTGCCAGTAACTCGGGGGTTAATTCACCCCTCCACTTT

d_call: TRBD2
j_call: TRBJ2-5
v_call: TRBV6-1
clone_size: -
cdr3_aa: CASSEATSGSETQYF
cdr3_nt: TGTGCCAGCAGTGAAGCGACTAGCGGGAGTGAGACCCAGTACTTC

d_call: -
j_call: TRBJ2-1
v_call: TRBV20-1
clone_size: -
cdr3_aa: CSASWSGRYNEQFF
cdr3_nt: TGCAGTGCTAGTTGGTCAGGGCGTTACAATGAGCAGTTCTTC

d_call: -
j_call: TRBJ1-2
v_call: TRBV21-1
clone_size: -
cdr3_aa: CASSIPRVSGYTF
cdr3_nt: TGTGCCAGCAGCATCCCCAGGGTAAGCGGCTACACCTTC

d_call: TRBD1
j_call: TRBJ1-1
v_call: TRBV6-4
clone_size: -
cdr3_aa: CASSVGGTGDTEAFF
cdr3_nt: TGTGCCAGCAGTGTGGGCGGGACAGGGGACACTGAAGCTTTCTTT

d_call: -
j_call: TRBJ1-2
v_call: TRBV9
clone_size: -
cdr3_aa: CASRGANDPRGTF
cdr3_nt: TGTGCCAGCAGGGGGGCAAATGATCCTCGGGGCACCTTC

d_call: -
j_call: TRBJ2-1
v_call: TRBV29-1
clone_size: -
cdr3_aa: CSVVLSHNEQFF
cdr3_nt: TGCAGCGTTGTTCTCAGTCACAATGAGCAGTTCTTC

d_call: -
j_call: TRBJ1-5
v_call: TRBV7-2
clone_size: -
cdr3_aa: CASSLGRGRNQPQHF
cdr3_nt: TGTGCCAGCAGCTTAGGGCGGGGGCGGAATCAGCCCCAGCATTTT

d_call: TRBD1
j_call: TRBJ1-1
v_call: TRBV7-2
clone_size: -
cdr3_aa: CASSLPGTGRSEAFF
cdr3_nt: TGTGCCAGCAGCTTGCCCGGGACAGGCAGGTCTGAAGCTTTCTTT

d_call: -
j_call: TRBJ1-1
v_call: TRBV6-5
clone_size: -
cdr3_aa: CASTHAMNTEAFF
cdr3_nt: TGTGCCAGCACCCACGCGATGAACACTGAAGCTTTCTTT

d_call: -
j_call: TRBJ1-4
v_call: TRBV15
clone_size: -
cdr3_aa: CATSLRTIATNEKLFF
cdr3_nt: TGTGCCACCAGCTTGCGGACTATCGCAACTAATGAAAAACTGTTTTTT

d_call: -
j_call: TRBJ2-3
v_call: TRBV9
clone_size: -
cdr3_aa: CASSVDVHWPTDTQYF
cdr3_nt: TGTGCCAGCAGCGTAGACGTTCATTGGCCCACAGATACGCAGTATTTT

d_call: TRBD2
j_call: TRBJ2-2
v_call: TRBV7-3
clone_size: -
cdr3_aa: CASSSDGGSFTGELFF
cdr3_nt: TGTGCCAGCAGCTCGGACGGGGGGAGCTTTACCGGGGAGCTGTTTTTT

d_call: -
j_call: TRBJ1-4
v_call: TRBV7-8
clone_size: -
cdr3_aa: CASSLGTYNEKLFF
cdr3_nt: TGTGCCAGCAGCTTAGGGACATATAATGAAAAACTGTTTTTT

d_call: -
j_call: TRBJ2-5
v_call: TRBV6-6
clone_size: -
cdr3_aa: CASSYFGGAETQYF
cdr3_nt: TGTGCCAGCAGTTACTTTGGGGGGGCGGAGACCCAGTACTTC

d_call: -
j_call: TRBJ2-4
v_call: TRBV5-1
clone_size: -
cdr3_aa: CASSLDLLAKNIQYF
cdr3_nt: TGCGCCAGCAGCTTGGATCTTCTAGCCAAAAACATTCAGTACTTC

d_call: -
j_call: TRBJ2-3
v_call: TRBV6-5
clone_size: once
cdr3_aa: CASITEVTDTQYF
cdr3_nt: TGTGCCAGCATAACAGAAGTTACAGATACGCAGTATTTT